This T cell receptor beta chain originates from a study of blood T cell repertoires in COVID-19. V shed 4 bases, J shed 3 bases, and the junction held 7 bases outside the gene matches. This CDR3 region has 15 residues. Germline V lookup: CDR1 SGDLS, CDR2 YYNGEE. Authors' analysis steps: Counts of nucleated cells, estimated from reference gene primer amplification, were obtained. The repertoire was sequenced with immunoSEQ multiplex PCR; TCRdb's copy has only in-frame clones and lacks some. Clone size and the V and J calls come from that table; the DNA yielded D and trimming. The top ten clones hold 10% to 15% of a sample with more than 150,000 clones, approximately 82% of them seen once.

The sequence was obtained from an older man who had recovered from COVID-19. The sample comprised peripheral blood. The rearrangement joins TRBV9 to TRBJ1-3; 7 nucleotides match TRBD1. The CDR3 loop is CASSPGTVHGNTIYF. The CDR3 DNA reads TGTGCCAGCAGCCCAGGGACAGTACATGGAAACACCATATATTTT. Looking up the rest from reference TRBV9 and TRBJ1-3 gives the full variable domain: DSGVTQTPKHLITATGQRVTLRCSPRSGDLSVYWYQQSLDQGLQFLIQYYNGEERAKGNILERFSAQQFPDLHSELNLSSLELGDSALYFCASSPGTVHGNTIYFGEGSWLTVV.